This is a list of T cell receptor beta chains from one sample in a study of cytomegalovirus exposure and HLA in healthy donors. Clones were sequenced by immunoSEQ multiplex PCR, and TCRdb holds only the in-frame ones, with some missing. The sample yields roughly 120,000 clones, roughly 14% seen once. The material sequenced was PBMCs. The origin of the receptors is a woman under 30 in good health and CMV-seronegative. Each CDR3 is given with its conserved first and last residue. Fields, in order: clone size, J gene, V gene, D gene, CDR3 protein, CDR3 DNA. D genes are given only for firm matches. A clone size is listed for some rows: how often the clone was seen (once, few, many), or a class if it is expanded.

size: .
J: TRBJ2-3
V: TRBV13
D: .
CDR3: CASSPTVRESSTDTQYF
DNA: TGTGCCAGCAGCCCCACGGTTCGGGAATCCAGCACAGATACGCAGTATTTT

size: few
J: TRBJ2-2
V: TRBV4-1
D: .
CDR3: CASSQVLSGTGELFF
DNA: TGCGCCAGCAGCCAAGTCCTTAGCGGAACCGGGGAGCTGTTTTTT

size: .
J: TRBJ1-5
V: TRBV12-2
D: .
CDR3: CASRCPDRRCVDSNQPQHF
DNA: TGTGCAAGTCGCTGCCCAGACCGGAGATGTGTTGATAGCAATCAGCCCCAGCATTTT

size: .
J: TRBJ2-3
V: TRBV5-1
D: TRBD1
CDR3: CASSLGTGDTDTQYF
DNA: TGCGCCAGCAGCTTAGGGACAGGGGACACAGATACGCAGTATTTT

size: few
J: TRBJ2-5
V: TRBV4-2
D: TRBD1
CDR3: CASSQPPGQGARETQYF
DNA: TGTGCCAGCAGCCAACCGCCGGGACAGGGGGCTCGGGAGACCCAGTACTTC

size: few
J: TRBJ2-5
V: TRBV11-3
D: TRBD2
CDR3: CASSGGRGETQYF
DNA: TGTGCCAGCAGTGGCGGGAGGGGAGAGACCCAGTACTTC

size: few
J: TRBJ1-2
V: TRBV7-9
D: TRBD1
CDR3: CASSLETGTGYTF
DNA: TGTGCCAGCAGCTTAGAGACAGGGACCGGCTACACCTTC

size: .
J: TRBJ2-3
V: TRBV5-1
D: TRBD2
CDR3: CASSPGGGDTSTDTQYF
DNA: TGCGCCAGCAGCCCGGGAGGCGGTGATACTAGCACAGATACGCAGTATTTT

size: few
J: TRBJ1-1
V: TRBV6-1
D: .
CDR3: CASSEDRANTEAFF
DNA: TGTGCCAGCAGTGAAGACAGGGCAAACACTGAAGCTTTCTTT

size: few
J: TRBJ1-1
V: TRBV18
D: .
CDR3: CASSPPANTEAFF
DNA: TGTGCCAGCTCACCACCGGCGAACACTGAAGCTTTCTTT

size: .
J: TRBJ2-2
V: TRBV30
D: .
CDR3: CAWSVGQGGGELFF
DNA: TGTGCCTGGAGTGTCGGGCAGGGAGGCGGGGAGCTGTTTTTT

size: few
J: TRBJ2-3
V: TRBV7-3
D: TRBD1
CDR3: CASSSRTGSGLTDTQYF
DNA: TGTGCCAGCAGCTCGCGGACAGGGAGTGGGCTCACAGATACGCAGTATTTT

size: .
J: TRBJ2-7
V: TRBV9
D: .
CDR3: CASSATGSLEYEQYF
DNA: TGTGCCAGCAGCGCAACAGGATCCTTAGAGTACGAGCAGTACTTC

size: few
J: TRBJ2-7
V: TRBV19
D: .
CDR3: CASSRNGDYEQYF
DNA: TGTGCCAGTAGCAGGAACGGGGACTACGAGCAGTACTTC

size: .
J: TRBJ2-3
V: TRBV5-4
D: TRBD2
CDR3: CASSQGLALSTDTQYF
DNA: TGTGCCAGCAGCCAGGGACTAGCTTTGAGCACAGATACGCAGTATTTT

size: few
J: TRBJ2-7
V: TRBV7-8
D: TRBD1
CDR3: CASSPPGQVEYF
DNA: TGTGCCAGCAGCCCCCCGGGACAGGTCGAGTACTTC

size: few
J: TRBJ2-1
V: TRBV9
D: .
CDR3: CASSVGIGRGPYNEQFF
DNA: TGTGCCAGCAGCGTAGGTATCGGGCGGGGCCCTTACAATGAGCAGTTCTTC

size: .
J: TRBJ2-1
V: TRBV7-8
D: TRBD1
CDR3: CASTLNRGVSYNEQFF
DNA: TGTGCCAGCACTTTAAACAGGGGCGTCTCCTACAATGAGCAGTTCTTC

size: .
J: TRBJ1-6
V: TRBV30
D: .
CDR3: CAWSVTVSSSYNSPLHF
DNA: TGTGCCTGGAGTGTAACTGTTTCGAGCTCCTATAATTCACCCCTCCACTTT

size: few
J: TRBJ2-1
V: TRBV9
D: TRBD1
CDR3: CASSARQGANEQFF
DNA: TGTGCCAGCAGCGCCCGACAGGGGGCAAATGAGCAGTTCTTC

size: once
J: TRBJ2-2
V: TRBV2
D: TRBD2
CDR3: CASSEGLASTGELFF
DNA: TGTGCCAGCAGTGAAGGACTAGCGAGCACCGGGGAGCTGTTTTTT

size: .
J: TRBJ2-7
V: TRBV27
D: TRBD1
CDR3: CASSLTGGDEQYF
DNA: TGTGCCAGCAGTCTTACAGGGGGCGACGAGCAGTACTTC

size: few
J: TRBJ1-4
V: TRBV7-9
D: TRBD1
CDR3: CASSANGQGPVTNEKLFF
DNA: TGTGCCAGCAGCGCAAACGGACAGGGACCGGTGACTAATGAAAAACTGTTTTTT

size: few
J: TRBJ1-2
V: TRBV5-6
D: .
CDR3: CASSLAGAGGYTF
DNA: TGTGCCAGCAGCTTGGCAGGGGCAGGAGGCTACACCTTC

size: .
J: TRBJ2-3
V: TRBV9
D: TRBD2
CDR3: CASSPQGTSGSTDTQYF
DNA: TGTGCCAGCAGCCCCCAGGGTACTAGCGGGAGCACAGATACGCAGTATTTT

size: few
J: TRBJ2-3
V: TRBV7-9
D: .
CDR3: CASSLDQFGSTDTQYF
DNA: TGTGCCAGCAGCTTAGACCAATTCGGTAGCACAGATACGCAGTATTTT

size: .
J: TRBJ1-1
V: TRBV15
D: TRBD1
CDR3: CATSARTGENTEAFF
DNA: TGTGCCACCAGCGCGCGGACAGGAGAGAACACTGAAGCTTTCTTT

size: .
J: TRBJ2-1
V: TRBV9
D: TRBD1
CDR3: CASSVGTANEQFF
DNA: TGTGCCAGCAGCGTCGGGACAGCCAATGAGCAGTTCTTC

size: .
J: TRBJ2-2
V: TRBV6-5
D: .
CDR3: CASSYVRTGELFF
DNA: TGTGCCAGCAGTTACGTTCGCACCGGGGAGCTGTTTTTT

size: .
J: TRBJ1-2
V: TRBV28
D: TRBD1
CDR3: CAGKTGGGYTF
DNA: TGCGCCGGAAAGACAGGGGGTGGCTACACCTTC

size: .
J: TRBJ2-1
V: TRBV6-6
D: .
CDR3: CASSYSTRASYNEQFF
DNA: TGTGCCAGCAGTTACTCGACGAGGGCATCCTACAATGAGCAGTTCTTC

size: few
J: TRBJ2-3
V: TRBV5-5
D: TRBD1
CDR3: CASSPGQGADTQYF
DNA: TGTGCCAGCAGCCCGGGACAGGGGGCAGATACGCAGTATTTT

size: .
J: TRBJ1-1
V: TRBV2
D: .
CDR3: CASSEVEVWTEAFF
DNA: TGTGCCAGCAGTGAAGTAGAGGTTTGGACTGAAGCTTTCTTT

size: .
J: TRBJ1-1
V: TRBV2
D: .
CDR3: CASSTDSPNTEAFF
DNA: TGTGCCAGCAGTACAGACAGCCCGAACACTGAAGCTTTCTTT

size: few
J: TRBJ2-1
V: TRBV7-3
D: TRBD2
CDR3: CASSLRRGADNEQFF
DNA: TGTGCCAGCAGCTTACGGCGGGGGGCCGACAATGAGCAGTTCTTC

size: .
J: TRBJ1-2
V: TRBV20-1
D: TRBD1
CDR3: CSERGLEGYTF
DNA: TGCAGTGAAAGGGGGCTGGAAGGCTACACCTTC

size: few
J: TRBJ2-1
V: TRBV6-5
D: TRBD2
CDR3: CASSSSGPHYNEQFF
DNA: TGTGCCAGCAGTTCTAGCGGGCCACATTACAATGAGCAGTTCTTC

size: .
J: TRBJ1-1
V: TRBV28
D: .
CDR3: CASSPTGREAFF
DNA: TGTGCCAGCAGCCCAACGGGGAGGGAAGCTTTCTTT

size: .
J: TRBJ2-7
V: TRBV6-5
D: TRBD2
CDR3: CASSFSLAGEGYEQYF
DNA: TGTGCCAGCAGTTTCTCACTAGCGGGAGAAGGGTACGAGCAGTACTTC

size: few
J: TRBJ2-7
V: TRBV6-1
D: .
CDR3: CARISERQYF
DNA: TGTGCCAGAATAAGCGAGCGGCAGTACTTC

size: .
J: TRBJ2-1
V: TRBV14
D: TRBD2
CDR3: CASSRGTSHFF
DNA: TGTGCCAGCAGCCGGGGGACTAGTCACTTCTTC

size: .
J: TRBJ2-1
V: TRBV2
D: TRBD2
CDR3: CASSEARASGAMWRSSYNEQFF
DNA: TGTGCCAGCAGTGAAGCGCGGGCTAGCGGGGCCATGTGGCGGAGCTCCTACAATGAGCAGTTCTTC